The T cell receptor beta chain described here comes from a study of cytomegalovirus exposure and HLA in healthy donors. Study results and limitations: Equally common other TCR beta chains were less clonally expanded than HLA-associated ones, a later analysis found. When analyzed later, the rates of TCR association showed variation by HLA locus, with DRB1 the most and HLA-C the fewest. Data from an earlier analysis indicated that most TCR beta V segments were productive either about 90% or about 30% of the time.

In the PCR, 60 Vbeta and 13 Jbeta primers were used. TCRdb keeps only in-frame clones here, not all; method: immunoSEQ multiplex PCR. The sample includes roughly 160,000 clones, approximately 85% of them seen just once. Worth noting for this clone: What it binds is unknown.

The length of the CDR3 is 16 residues. Unmatched junction bases numbered 7, after V lost 2 bases and J lost 2 bases. In germline, CDR1 is SGHTA, CDR2 FQGNSA. V gene TRBV7-2 combines with J gene TRBJ2-7; TRBD1 agrees at 9 bases. The TCR comes from a man aged 45-60 years in good health and CMV-seropositive. The sequencing input was PBMCs. CDR3 sequence: CASSLRGGTGPYEQYF. The CDR3 bases are TGTGCCAGCAGCTTAAGGGGCGGGACAGGGCCCTACGAGCAGTACTTC.